The following is a T cell receptor (beta chain) sequence with its context. Its target is not known. One end of the junction does not line up with germline, which may come from a read error. This record belongs to a study of T cells in Graves' hyperthyroidism and ophthalmopathy. Study-wide points: Ophthalmopathy got predicted by the model a median around 6.8 months before its onset. Among clonotypes expanded in thyroid above 0.001, most were also found in blood.

Germline loops: CDR1 SQVTM, CDR2 ANQGSEA. This CDR3 is built from 14 residues. Amplified TCR beta CDR3 regions came from RNA transcripts. HTBI primers were the set used in a first-round RT-PCR of the TCR CDR3. A single record per CDR3 protein comes from TCRdb applying MiXCR to the multiplex PCR reads. This sample has some 350,000 distinct CDR3 sequences, with 15% to 19% found just once. V and J are TRBV29-1 and TRBJ2-3; TRBD1 is a possible D gene (5 bases). This TCR was recovered from a woman aged 18-35 years with Graves' hyperthyroidism that later progressed to Graves' ophthalmopathy. The specimen was blood. CDR3 region: CSGNDRTSTDTRYF. The CDR3 DNA sequence: TGCAGCGGGAATGACAGAACAAGCACAGATACGCGGTATTTT.